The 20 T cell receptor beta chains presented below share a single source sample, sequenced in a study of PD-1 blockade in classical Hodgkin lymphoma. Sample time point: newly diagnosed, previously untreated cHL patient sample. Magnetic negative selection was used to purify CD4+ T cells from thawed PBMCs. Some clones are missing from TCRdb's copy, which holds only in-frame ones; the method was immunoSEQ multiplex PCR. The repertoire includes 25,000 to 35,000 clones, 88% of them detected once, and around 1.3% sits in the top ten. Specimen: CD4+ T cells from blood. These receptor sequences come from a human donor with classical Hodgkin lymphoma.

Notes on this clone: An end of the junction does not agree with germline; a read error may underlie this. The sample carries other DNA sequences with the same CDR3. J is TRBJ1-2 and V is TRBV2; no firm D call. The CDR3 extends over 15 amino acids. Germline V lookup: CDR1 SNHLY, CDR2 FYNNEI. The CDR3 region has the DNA TGTGCCAGCAGTGGGGATTTGACGGGGTACTATGGTTACACCTTC. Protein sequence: CASSGDLTGYYGYTF.

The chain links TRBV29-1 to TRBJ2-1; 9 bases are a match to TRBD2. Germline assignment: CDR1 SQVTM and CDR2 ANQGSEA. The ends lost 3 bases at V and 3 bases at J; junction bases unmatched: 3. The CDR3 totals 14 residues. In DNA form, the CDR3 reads TGCAGCGTTGAGGGCGGGAGGGGCTACAATGAGCAGTTCTTC. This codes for CSVEGGRGYNEQFF.

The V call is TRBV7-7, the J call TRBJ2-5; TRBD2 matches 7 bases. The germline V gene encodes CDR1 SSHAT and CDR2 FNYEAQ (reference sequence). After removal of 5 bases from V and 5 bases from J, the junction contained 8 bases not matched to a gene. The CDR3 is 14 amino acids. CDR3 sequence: CASSAAGVGETQYF. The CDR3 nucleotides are TGTGCCAGCAGCGCCGCGGGAGTCGGGGAGACCCAGTACTTC.

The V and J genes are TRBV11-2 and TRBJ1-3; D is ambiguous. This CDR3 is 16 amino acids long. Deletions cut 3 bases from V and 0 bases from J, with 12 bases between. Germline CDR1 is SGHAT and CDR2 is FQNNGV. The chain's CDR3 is CASSFNPGLSGNTIYF. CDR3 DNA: TGTGCCAGCAGCTTCAACCCGGGCCTCTCTGGAAACACCATATATTTT.

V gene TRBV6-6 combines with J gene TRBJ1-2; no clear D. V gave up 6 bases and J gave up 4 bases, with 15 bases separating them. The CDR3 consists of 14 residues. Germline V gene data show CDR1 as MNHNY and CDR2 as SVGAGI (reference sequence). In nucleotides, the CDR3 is TGTGCCAGCAGCATTGTAAACTCCCGCTATGGCTACACCTTC. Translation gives CASSIVNSRYGYTF.

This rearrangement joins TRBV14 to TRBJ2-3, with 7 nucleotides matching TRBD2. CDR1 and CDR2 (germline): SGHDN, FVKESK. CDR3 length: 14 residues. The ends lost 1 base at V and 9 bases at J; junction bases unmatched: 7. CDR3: CASSQVAGSVTQYF. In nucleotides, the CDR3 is TGTGCCAGCAGCCAAGTAGCGGGCTCCGTCACGCAGTATTTT.

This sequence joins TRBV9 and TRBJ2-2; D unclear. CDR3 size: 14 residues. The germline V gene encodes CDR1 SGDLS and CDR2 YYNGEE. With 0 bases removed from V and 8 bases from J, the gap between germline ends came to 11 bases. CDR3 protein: CASSVGPLKGELFF. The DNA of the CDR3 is TGTGCCAGCAGCGTAGGACCCTTAAAGGGGGAGCTGTTTTTT. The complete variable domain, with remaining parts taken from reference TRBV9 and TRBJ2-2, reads DSGVTQTPKHLITATGQRVTLRCSPRSGDLSVYWYQQSLDQGLQFLIQYYNGEERAKGNILERFSAQQFPDLHSELNLSSLELGDSALYFCASSVGPLKGELFFGEGSRLTVL.

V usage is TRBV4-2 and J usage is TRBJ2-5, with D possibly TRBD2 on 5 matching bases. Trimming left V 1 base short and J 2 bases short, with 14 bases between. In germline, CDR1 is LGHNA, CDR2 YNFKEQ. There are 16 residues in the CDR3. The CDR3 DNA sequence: TGTGCCAGCAGCCAAGGAAGGTATAGCGATCAAGAGACCCAGTACTTC. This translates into CASSQGRYSDQETQYF.

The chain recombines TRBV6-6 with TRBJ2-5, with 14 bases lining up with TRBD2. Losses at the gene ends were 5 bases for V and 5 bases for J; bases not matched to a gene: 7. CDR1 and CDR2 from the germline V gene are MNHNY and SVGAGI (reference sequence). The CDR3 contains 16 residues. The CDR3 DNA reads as TGTGCCAGCAGTAGGGGGACTAGCGGGAGATCGGAGACCCAGTACTTC. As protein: CASSRGTSGRSETQYF.

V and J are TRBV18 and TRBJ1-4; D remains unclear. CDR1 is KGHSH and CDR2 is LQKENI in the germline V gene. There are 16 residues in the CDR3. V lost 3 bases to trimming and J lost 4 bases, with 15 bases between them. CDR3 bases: TGTGCCAGCTCACCCGGGAGAAGATTAGTTAATGAAAAACTGTTTTTT. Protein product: CASSPGRRLVNEKLFF.

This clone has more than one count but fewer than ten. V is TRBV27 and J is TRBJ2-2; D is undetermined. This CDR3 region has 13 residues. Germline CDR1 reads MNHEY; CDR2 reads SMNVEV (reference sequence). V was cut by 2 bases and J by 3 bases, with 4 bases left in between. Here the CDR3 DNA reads TGTGCCAGCAGTTTACTTCACACCGGGGAGCTGTTTTTT. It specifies CASSLLHTGELFF.

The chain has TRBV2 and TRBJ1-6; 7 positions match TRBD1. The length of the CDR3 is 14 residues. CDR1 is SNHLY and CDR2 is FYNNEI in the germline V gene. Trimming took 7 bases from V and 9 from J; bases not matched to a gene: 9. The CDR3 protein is CASTSTGSISPLHF. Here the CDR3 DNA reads TGTGCCAGCACTTCGACAGGGAGTATTTCACCCCTCCACTTT.

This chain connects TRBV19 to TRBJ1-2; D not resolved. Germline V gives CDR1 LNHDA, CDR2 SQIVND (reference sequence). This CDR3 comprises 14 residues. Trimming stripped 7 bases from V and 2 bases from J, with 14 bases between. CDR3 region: CASTLQAANYGYTF. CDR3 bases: TGTGCCAGTACGTTGCAGGCAGCAAACTATGGCTACACCTTC. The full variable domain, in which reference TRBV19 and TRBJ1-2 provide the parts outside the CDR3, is DGGITQSPKYLFRKEGQNVTLSCEQNLNHDAMYWYRQDPGQGLRLIYYSQIVNDFQKGDIAEGYSVSREKKESFPLTVTSAQKNPTAFYLCASTLQAANYGYTFGSGTRLTVV.

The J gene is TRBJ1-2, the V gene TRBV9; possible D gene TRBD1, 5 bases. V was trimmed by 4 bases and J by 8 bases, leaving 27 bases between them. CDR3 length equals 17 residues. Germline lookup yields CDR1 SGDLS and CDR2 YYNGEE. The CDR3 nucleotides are TGTGCCAGCAGCCTCTACCAGGCCTTGGGTCTGCGGGGGGGCTACACCTTC. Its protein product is CASSLYQALGLRGGYTF.

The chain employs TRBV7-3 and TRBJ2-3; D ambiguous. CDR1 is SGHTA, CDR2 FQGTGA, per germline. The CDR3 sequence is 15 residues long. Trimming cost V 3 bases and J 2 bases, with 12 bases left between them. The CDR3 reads CASSFSGRSTDTQYF. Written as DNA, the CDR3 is TGTGCCAGCAGCTTTTCGGGCCGTTCCACAGATACGCAGTATTTT.

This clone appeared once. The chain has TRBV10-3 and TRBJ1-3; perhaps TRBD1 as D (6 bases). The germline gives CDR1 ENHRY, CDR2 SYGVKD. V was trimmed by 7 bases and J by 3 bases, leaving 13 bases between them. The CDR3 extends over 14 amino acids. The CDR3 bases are TGTGCCATCATGAACAGGGAGAGTGGAAACACCATATATTTT. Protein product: CAIMNRESGNTIYF.

CDR3 nucleotide sequence: TGTGCCAGCAGCTTGAGGAACACCGGGGAGCTGTTTTTT. Translated, it gives CASSLRNTGELFF. The rearrangement joins TRBV13 to TRBJ2-2; unclear D gene. Germline-derived CDR1 and CDR2 are PRHDT and FYEKMQ (reference sequence). The V and J ends lost 3 bases and 1 base respectively, with 3 bases between them. The CDR3 loop spans 13 amino acids.

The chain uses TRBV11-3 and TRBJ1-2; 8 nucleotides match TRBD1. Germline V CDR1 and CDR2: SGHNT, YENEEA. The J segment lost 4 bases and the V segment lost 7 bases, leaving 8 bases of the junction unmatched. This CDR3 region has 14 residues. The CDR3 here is CASNHGQGSYGYTF. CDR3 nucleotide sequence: TGTGCCAGCAACCATGGACAGGGCAGCTATGGCTACACCTTC.

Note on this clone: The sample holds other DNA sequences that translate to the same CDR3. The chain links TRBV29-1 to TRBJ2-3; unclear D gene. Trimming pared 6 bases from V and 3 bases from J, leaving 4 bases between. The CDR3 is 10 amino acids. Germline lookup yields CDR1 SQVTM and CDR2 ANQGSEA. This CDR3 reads CSVDTDTQYF. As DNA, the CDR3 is TGCAGCGTGGATACAGATACGCAGTATTTT.

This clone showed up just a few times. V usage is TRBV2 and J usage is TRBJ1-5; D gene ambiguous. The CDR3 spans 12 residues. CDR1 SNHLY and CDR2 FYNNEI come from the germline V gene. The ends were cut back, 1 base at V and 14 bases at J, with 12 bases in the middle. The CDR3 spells CASSEVATGKHF. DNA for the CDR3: TGTGCCAGCAGTGAAGTGGCCACCGGCAAGCATTTT.